The clone carrying this TCR beta chain showed up just once. In this CDR3 the conserved last residue, phenylalanine or tryptophan, is missing, so a read error is likely. No DNA is shown, since the ends of the CDR3 on it are uncertain; the CDR3 is the one TCRdb lists. The record originates from a study of tumor-infiltrating lymphocytes in primary liver carcinoma. Using a constant-region primer together with ProtoScript II reverse transcriptase, TCR beta cDNA was made from approximately 500 ng of total RNA. Sequencing libraries for TCR beta derived from three nested multiplex PCR rounds that used slightly modified ARM-PCR. A C-beta reverse primer and TRBV1-TRBV30 forward primers served in each of the first two PCR rounds, at around 10 cycles apiece. TCRdb reanalysed the multiplex PCR reads using MiXCR and keeps one entry per CDR3 protein. The table shows tens of thousands of distinct CDR3 sequences, with 75% to 80% occurring only once.

Joint extraction of RNA and DNA used roughly 19-33 mg of bulk tissue that was unsorted. Chronic HBV infection, untreated so far, was present in the patients. CDR1 is SGHVS, CDR2 FQNEAQ, per germline. The length of the CDR3 is 16 amino acids, counting both ends. The gene calls are TRBV7-8 and TRBJ2-3; TRBD1 is taken as the D call from the table, unchecked against the DNA. Source material: liver tumor tissue from sampling region 3. The subset was: tumor region T3, left-lateral pole. This receptor was taken from a middle-aged man with primary liver carcinoma and hepatitis B virus infection. CDR3 amino acids: CASILKGAQNTDTQYS.